This TCR beta chain was retrieved from a study of cytotoxic CD8 clonotypes in ibrutinib-treated CLL. Study background: The cohort had over ten relapsed/refractory and approximately 14 treatment-naive patients, some 18 IGHV unmutated. The taking of response samples occurred after a median roughly twelve months of treatment, with a range of 6 to 36.

Sequencing sought depths of 1 in 200,000 to 1 in 1 million T cells. Only in-frame clones appear in the TCRdb table, and some are missing; sequencing was by immunoSEQ multiplex PCR. The data contain about 200,000 clones, 70% to 75% of them singletons. The germline gives CDR1 SEHNR, CDR2 FQNEAQ (reference sequence). V lost 3 bases, J lost 0 bases, and 5 bases lay in between. The CDR3 consists of 14 residues. PBMCs were cryopreserved, and 1.5 to 2.5 micrograms of genomic DNA from them went into TCR beta libraries. The TCR comes from a human donor with chronic lymphocytic leukemia. The V call is TRBV7-9, the J call TRBJ2-2; unclear D gene. The specimen comprised PBMCs, sampled after 12 months of ibrutinib treatment. CDR3 loop: CASSFTANTGELFF. In DNA form, the CDR3 reads TGTGCCAGCAGCTTTACGGCGAACACCGGGGAGCTGTTTTTT.